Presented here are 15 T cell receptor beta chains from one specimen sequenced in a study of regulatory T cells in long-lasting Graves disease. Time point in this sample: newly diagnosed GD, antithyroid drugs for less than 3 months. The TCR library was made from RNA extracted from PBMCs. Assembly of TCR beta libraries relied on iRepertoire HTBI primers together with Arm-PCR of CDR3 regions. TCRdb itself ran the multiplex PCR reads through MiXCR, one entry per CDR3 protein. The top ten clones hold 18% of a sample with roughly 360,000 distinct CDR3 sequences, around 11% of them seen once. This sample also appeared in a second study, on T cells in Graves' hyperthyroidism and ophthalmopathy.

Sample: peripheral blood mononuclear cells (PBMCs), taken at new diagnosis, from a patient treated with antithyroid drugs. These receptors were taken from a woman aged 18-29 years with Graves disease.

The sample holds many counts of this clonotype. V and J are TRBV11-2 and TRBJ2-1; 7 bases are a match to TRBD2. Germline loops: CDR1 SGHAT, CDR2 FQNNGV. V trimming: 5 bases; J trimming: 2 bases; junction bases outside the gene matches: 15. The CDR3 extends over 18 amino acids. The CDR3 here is CASSNPPPLAATYNEQFF. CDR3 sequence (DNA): TGTGCCAGCAGCAACCCCCCCCCCCTAGCGGCGACCTACAATGAGCAGTTCTTC. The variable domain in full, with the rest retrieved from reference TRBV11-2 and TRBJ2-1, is EAGVAQSPRYKIIEKRQSVAFWCNPISGHATLYWYQQILGQGPKLLIQFQNNGVVDDSQLPKDRFSAERLKGVDSTLKIQPAKLEDSAVYLCASSNPPPLAATYNEQFFGPGTRLTVL.

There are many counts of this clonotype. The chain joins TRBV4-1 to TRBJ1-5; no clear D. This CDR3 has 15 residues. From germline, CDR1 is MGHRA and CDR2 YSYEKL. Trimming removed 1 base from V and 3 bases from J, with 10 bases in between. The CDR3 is CASSQVPAPNQPQHF. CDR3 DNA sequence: TGCGCCAGCAGCCAAGTTCCGGCCCCCAATCAGCCCCAGCATTTT.

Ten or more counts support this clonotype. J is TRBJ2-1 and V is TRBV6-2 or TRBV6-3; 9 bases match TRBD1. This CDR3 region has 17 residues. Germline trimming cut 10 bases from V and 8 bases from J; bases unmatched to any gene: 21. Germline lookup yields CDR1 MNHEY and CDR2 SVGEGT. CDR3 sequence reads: CATRGAGGQGRVYEQFF. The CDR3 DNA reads TGTGCCACCAGGGGGGCCGGAGGACAGGGGAGGGTCTATGAGCAGTTCTTC.

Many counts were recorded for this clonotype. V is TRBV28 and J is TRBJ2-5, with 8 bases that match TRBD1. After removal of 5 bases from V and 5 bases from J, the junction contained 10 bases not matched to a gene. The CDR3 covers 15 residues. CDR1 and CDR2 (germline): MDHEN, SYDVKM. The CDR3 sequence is CASSKWTGKGETQYF. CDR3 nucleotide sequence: TGTGCCAGCAGTAAATGGACAGGGAAAGGGGAGACCCAGTACTTC.

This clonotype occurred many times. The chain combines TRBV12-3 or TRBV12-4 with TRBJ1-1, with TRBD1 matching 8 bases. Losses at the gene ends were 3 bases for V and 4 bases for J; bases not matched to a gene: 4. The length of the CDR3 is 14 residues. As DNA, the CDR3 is TGTGCCAGCAGTTTCCAGGGGGCGGCCACTGAAGCTTTCTTT. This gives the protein CASSFQGAATEAFF.

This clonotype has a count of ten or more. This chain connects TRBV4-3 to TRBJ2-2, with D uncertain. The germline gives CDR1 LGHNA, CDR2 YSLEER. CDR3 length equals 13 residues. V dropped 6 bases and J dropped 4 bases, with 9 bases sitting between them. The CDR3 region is CASRSGGTGELFF. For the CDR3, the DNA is TGCGCCAGCAGATCCGGCGGCACCGGGGAGCTGTTTTTT.

The CDR3 spells CASSDLAGGKETQYF. The DNA for the CDR3 is TGTGCCAGCAGTGACCTAGCGGGGGGCAAAGAGACCCAGTACTTC. The rearrangement joins TRBV6-4 to TRBJ2-5, with 11 nucleotides matching TRBD2. V shed 2 bases and J 3 bases; nucleotides not matched to a gene: 2. Germline-derived CDR1 and CDR2 are MRHNA and SNTAGT. The CDR3 is 15 amino acids.

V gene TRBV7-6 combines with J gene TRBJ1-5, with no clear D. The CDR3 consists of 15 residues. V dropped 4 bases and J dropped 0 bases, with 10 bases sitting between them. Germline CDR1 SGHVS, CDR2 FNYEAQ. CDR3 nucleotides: TGTGCCAGCAGCTCATGGGTCGATAGCAATCAGCCCCAGCATTTT. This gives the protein CASSSWVDSNQPQHF. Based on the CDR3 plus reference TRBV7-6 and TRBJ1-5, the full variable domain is GAGVSQSPRYKVTKRGQDVALRCDPISGHVSLYWYRQALGQGPEFLTYFNYEAQQDKSGLPNDRFSAERPEGSISTLTIQRTEQRDSAMYRCASSSWVDSNQPQHFGDGTRLSIL.

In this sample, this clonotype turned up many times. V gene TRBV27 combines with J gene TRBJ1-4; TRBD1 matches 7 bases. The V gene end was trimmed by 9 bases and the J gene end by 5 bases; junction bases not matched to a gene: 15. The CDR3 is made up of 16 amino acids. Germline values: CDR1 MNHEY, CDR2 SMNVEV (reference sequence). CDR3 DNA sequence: TGTGCCAGTAAACAGGGGAGGTCTTTCTCGAATGAAAAACTGTTTTTT. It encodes CASKQGRSFSNEKLFF.

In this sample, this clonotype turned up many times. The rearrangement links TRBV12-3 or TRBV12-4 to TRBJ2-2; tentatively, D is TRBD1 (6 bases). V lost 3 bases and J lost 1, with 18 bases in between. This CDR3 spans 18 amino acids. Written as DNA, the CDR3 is TGTGCCAGCAGTTTCTTCGGCAGGGGAGCCAAGAACACCGGGGAGCTGTTTTTT. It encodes CASSFFGRGAKNTGELFF.

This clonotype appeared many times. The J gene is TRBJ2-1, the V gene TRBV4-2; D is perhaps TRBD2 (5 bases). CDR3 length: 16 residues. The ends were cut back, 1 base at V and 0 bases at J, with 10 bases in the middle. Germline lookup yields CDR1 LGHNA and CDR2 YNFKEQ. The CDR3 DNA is TGTGCCAGCAGCCAAGCGAGCGGTTTCTCCTACAATGAGCAGTTCTTC. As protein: CASSQASGFSYNEQFF.

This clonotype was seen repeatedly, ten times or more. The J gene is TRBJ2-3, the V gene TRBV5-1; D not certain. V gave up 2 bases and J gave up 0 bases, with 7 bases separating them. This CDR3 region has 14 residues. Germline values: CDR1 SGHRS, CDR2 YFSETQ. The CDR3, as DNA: TGCGCCAGCAGCTTCCAGCCAAGCACAGATACGCAGTATTTT. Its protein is CASSFQPSTDTQYF. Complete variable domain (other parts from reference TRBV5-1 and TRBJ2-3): KAGVTQTPRYLIKTRGQQVTLSCSPISGHRSVSWYQQTPGQGLQFLFEYFSETQRNKGNFPGRFSGRQFSNSRSEMNVSTLELGDSALYLCASSFQPSTDTQYFGPGTRLTVL.

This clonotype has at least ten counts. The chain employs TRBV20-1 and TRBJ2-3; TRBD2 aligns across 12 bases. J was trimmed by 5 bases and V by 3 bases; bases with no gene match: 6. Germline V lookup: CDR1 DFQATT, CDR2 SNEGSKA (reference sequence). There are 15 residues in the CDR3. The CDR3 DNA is TGCAGTGCTAGCCCTAGCGGGAGGGCCCTAGATACGCAGTATTTT. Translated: CSASPSGRALDTQYF.

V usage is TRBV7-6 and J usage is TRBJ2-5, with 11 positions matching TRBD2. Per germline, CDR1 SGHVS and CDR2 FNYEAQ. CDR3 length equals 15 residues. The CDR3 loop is CASASGLAGGETQYF. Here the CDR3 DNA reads TGTGCTAGCGCGTCTGGGCTAGCGGGAGGAGAGACCCAGTACTTC. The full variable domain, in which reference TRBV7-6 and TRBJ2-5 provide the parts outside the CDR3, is GAGVSQSPRYKVTKRGQDVALRCDPISGHVSLYWYRQALGQGPEFLTYFNYEAQQDKSGLPNDRFSAERPEGSISTLTIQRTEQRDSAMYRCASASGLAGGETQYFGPGTRLLVL.

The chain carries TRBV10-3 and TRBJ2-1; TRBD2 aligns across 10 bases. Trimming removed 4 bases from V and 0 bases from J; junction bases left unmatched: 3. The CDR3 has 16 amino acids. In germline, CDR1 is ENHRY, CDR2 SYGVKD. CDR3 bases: TGTGCCATCAGTGGAGCGGGAGGGATCTCCTACAATGAGCAGTTCTTC. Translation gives CAISGAGGISYNEQFF.